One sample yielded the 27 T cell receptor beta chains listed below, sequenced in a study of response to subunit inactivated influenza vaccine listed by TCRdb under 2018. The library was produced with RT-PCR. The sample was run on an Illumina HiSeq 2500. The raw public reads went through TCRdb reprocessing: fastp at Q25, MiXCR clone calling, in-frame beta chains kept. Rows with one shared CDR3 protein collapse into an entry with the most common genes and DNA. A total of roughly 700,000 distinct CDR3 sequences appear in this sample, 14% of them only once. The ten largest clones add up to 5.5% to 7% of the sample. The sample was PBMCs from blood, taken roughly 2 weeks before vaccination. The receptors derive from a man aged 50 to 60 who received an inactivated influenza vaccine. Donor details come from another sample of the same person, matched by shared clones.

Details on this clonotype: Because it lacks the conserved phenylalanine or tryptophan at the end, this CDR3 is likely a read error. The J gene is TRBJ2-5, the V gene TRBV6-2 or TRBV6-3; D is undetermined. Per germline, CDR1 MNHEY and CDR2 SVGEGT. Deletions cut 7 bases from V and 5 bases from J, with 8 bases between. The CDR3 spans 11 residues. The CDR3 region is CASTSLETQYS. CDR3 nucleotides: TGTGCCAGCACTTCCCTGGAGACCCAGTACTCC.

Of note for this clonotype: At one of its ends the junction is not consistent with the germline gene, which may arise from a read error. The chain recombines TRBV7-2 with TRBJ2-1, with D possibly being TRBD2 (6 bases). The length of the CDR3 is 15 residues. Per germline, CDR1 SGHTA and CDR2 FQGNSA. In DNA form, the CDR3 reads TGTGTCAGCTTGTTCGGGGGAGGCTCCTACAATGAGCAGTTCTTC. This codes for CVSLFGGGSYNEQFF.

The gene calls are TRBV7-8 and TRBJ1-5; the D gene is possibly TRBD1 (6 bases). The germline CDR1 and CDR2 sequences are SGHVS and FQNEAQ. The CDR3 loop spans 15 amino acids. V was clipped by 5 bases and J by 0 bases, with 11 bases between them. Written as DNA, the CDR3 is TGTGCCAGCAGCCCCCGGACAGTTAGCAATCAGCCCCAGCATTTT. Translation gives CASSPRTVSNQPQHF.

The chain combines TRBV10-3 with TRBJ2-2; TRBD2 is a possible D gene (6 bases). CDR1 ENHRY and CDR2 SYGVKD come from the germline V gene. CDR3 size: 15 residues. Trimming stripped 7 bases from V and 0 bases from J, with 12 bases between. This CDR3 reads CAITGGAANTGELFF. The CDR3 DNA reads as TGTGCCATCACAGGCGGGGCCGCGAACACCGGGGAGCTGTTTTTT.

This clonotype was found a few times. The CDR3 nucleotides read TGTGCCAGCAGCGTATCTACTCGAACTGAAGCTTTCTTT. Protein sequence: CASSVSTRTEAFF. The chain recombines TRBV9 with TRBJ1-1; unclear D gene. V was clipped by 1 base and J by 5 bases, with 9 bases between them. From germline, CDR1 is SGDLS and CDR2 YYNGEE. CDR3 length: 13 amino acids.

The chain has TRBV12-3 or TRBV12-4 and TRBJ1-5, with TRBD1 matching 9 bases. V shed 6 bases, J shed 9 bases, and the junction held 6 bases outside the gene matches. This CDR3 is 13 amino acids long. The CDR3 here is CASSNSGQGPQHF. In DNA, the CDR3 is TGTGCCAGCAGCAATTCGGGACAGGGGCCCCAGCATTTT.

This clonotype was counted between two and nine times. The CDR3 loop reads CSAETGDTQYF. The CDR3 DNA sequence: TGCAGCGCCGAGACGGGGGATACGCAGTATTTT. The chain employs TRBV29-1 and TRBJ2-3; TRBD2 might be the D (5 bases). The CDR3 consists of 11 residues. Germline CDR1 and CDR2: SQVTM and ANQGSEA. Deletions cut 7 bases from V and 6 bases from J, with 11 bases between.

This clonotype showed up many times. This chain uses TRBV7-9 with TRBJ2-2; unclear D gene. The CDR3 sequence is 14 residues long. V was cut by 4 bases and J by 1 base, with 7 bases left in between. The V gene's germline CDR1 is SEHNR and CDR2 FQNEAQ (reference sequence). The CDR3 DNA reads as TGTGCCAGCAGCTCCCCCTGGAACACCGGGGAGCTGTTTTTT. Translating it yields CASSSPWNTGELFF. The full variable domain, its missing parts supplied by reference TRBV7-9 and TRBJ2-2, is DTGVSQNPRHKITKRGQNVTFRCDPISEHNRLYWYRQTLGQGPEFLTYFQNEAQLEKSRLLSDRFSAERPKGSFSTLEIQRTEQGDSAMYLCASSSPWNTGELFFGEGSRLTVL.

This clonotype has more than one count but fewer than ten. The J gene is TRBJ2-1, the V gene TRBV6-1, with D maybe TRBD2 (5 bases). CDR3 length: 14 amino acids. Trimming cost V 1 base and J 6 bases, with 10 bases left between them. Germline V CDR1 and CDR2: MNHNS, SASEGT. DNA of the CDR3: TGTGCCAGCAGTGAAGTGGGGAGTCGCAATGAGCAGTTCTTC. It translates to CASSEVGSRNEQFF.

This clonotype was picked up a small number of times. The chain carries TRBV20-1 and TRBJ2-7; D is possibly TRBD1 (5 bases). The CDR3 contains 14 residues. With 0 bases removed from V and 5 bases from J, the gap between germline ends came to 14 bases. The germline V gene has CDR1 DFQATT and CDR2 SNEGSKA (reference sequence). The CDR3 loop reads CSARDLGQGDEQYF. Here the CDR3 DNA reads TGCAGTGCTAGAGATCTTGGGCAGGGCGACGAGCAGTACTTC.

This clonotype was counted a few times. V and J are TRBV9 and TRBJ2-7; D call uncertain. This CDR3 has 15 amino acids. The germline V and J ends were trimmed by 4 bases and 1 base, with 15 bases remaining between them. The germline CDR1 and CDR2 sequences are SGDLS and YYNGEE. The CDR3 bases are TGTGCCAGCAGCCCAACAAGTGGCGCTTCCTACGAGCAGTACTTC. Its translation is CASSPTSGASYEQYF.

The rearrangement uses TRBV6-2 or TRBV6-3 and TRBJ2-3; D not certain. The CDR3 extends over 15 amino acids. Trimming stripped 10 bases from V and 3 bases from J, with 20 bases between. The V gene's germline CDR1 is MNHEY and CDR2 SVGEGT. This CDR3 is CAISNPPRATDTQYF. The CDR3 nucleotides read TGTGCCATCAGCAACCCTCCCCGGGCGACAGATACGCAGTATTTT.

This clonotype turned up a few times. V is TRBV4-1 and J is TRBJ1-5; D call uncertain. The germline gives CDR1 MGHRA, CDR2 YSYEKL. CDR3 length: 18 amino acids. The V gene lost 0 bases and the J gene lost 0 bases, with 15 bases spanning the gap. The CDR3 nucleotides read TGCGCCAGCAGCCAAGAGTCACCCCAAGGGAATAGCAATCAGCCCCAGCATTTT. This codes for CASSQESPQGNSNQPQHF.

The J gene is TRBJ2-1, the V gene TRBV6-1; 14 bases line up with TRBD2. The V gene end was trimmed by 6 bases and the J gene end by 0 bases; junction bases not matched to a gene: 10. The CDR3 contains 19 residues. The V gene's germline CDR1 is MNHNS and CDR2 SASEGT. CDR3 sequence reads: CASRPMPGTSGSSYNEQFF. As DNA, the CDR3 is TGTGCCAGCAGACCCATGCCCGGGACTAGCGGGAGCTCCTACAATGAGCAGTTCTTC.

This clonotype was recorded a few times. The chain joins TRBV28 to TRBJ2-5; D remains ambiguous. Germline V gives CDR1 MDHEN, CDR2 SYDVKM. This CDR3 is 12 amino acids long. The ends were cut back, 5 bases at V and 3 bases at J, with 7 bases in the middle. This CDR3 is CASSPPEETQYF. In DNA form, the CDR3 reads TGTGCCAGCAGTCCGCCGGAAGAGACCCAGTACTTC.

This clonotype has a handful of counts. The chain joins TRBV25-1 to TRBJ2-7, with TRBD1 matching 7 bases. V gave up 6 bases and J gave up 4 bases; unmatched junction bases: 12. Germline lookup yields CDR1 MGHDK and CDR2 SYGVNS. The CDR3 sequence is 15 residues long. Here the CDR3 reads CASRKDEGARYEQYF. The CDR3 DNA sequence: TGTGCCAGCAGGAAGGACGAGGGGGCTCGGTACGAGCAGTACTTC.

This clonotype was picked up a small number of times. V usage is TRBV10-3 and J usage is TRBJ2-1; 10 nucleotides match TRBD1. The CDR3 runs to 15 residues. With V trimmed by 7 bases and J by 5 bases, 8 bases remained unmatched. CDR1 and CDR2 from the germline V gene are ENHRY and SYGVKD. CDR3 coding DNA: TGTGCCATCACACCCGGACAGGGGGGCCACAATGAGCAGTTCTTC. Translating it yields CAITPGQGGHNEQFF.

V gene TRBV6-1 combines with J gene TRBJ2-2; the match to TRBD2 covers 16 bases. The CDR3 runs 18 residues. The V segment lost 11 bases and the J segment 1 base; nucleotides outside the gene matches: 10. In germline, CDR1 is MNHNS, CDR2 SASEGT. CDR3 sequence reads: CAAKPGLAGGKNTGELFF. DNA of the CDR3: TGTGCCGCAAAGCCGGGACTAGCGGGGGGGAAGAACACCGGGGAGCTGTTTTTT.

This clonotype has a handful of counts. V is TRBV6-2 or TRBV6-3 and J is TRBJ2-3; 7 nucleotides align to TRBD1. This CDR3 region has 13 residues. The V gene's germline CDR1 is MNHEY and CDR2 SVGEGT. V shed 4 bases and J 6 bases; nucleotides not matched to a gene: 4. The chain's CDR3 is CASSFQGVDTQYF. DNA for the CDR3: TGTGCCAGCAGTTTTCAGGGGGTGGATACGCAGTATTTT.

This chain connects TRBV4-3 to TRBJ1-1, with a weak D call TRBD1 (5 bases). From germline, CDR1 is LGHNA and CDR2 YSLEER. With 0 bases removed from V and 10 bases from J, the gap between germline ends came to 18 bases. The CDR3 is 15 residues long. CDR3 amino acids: CASSQDWGTGDGAFF. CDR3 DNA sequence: TGCGCCAGCAGCCAAGATTGGGGGACGGGGGACGGAGCTTTCTTT.

CDR3 bases: TGCGCCAGCAGTGACGGACAGGGCCAAGAGACCCAGTACTTC. This sequence encodes CASSDGQGQETQYF. The chain has TRBV5-1 and TRBJ2-5; 8 nucleotides match TRBD1. V was pared by 5 bases and J by 1 base, with 4 bases of the junction left unmatched. The CDR3 length is 14 residues. In germline, CDR1 is SGHRS, CDR2 YFSETQ.

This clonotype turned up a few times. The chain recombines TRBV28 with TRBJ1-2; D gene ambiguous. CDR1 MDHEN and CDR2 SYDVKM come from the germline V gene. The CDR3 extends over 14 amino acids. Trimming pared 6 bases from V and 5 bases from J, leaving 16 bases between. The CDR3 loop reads CASSPSGGLYGYTF. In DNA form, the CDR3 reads TGTGCCAGCAGCCCGAGTGGAGGACTTTATGGCTACACCTTC.

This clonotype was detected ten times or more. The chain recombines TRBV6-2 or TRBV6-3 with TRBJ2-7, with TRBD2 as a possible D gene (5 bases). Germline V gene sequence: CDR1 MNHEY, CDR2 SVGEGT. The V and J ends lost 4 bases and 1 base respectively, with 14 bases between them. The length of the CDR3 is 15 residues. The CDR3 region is CASSSTISISYEQYF. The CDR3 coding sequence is TGTGCCAGCAGTTCGACTATATCGATTTCCTACGAGCAGTACTTC.

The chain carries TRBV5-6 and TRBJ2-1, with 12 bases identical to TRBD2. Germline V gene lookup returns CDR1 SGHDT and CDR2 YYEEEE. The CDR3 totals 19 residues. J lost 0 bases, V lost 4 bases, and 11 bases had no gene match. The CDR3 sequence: CASSKLAGGTIASYNEQFF. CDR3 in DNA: TGTGCCAGCAGCAAACTAGCGGGGGGTACTATCGCCTCCTACAATGAGCAGTTCTTC. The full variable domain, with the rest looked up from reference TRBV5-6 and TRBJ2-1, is DAGVTQSPTHLIKTRGQQVTLRCSPKSGHDTVSWYQQALGQGPQFIFQYYEEEERQRGNFPDRFSGHQFPNYSSELNVNALLLGDSALYLCASSKLAGGTIASYNEQFFGPGTRLTVL.

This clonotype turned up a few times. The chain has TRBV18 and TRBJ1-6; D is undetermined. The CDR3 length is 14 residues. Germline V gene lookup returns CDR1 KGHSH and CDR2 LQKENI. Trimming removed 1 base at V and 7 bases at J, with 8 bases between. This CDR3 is CASSPRRENSPLHF. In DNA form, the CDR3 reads TGTGCCAGCTCACCACGACGGGAAAATTCACCCCTCCACTTT.

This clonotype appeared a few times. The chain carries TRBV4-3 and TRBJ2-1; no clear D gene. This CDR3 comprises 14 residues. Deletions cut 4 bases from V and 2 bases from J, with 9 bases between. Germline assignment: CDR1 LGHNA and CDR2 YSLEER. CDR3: CASSPLGTYNEQFF. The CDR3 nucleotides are TGCGCCAGCAGCCCCCTTGGGACCTACAATGAGCAGTTCTTC.

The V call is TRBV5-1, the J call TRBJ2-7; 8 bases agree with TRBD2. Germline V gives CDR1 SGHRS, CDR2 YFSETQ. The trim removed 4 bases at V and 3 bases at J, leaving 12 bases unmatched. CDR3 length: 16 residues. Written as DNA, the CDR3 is TGCGCCAGCAGCACAGGACTCCTTACTAGCGGCTACGAGCAGTACTTC. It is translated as CASSTGLLTSGYEQYF.